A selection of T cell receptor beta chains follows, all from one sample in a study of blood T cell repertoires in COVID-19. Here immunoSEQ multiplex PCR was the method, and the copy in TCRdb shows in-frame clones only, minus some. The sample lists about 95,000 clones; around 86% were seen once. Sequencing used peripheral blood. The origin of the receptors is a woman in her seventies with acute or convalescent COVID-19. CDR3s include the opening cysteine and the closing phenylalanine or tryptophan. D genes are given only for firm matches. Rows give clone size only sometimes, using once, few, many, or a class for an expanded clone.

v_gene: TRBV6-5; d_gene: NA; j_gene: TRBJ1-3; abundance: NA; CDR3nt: TGTGCCAGCAGCAAAGAGGCTGGAAACACCATATATTTT; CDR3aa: CASSKEAGNTIYF
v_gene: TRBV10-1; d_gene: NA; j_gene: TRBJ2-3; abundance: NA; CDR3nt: TGCGCCAGCAGTGATGTGCGGGGTCCCAAGGGCACAGATACGCAGTATTTT; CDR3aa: CASSDVRGPKGTDTQYF
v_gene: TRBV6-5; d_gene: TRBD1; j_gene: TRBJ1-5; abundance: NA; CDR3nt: TGTGCCAGCAGTATGAAGACAGGGGTACAGCCCCAGCATTTT; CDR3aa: CASSMKTGVQPQHF
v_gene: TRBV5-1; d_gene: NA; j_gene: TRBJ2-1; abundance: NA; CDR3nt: TGCGCCAGCAGCTTGGGGCCCCACACAGGGGAGCAGTTCTTC; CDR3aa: CASSLGPHTGEQFF
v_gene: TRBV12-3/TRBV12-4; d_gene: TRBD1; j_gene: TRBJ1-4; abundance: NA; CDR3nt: TGTGCCAGCAGTTTAAGGGCGGGGACAGAACTGTTTTTT; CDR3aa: CASSLRAGTELFF
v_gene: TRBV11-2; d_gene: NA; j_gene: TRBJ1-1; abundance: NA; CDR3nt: TGTGCCAGCAGCCTGACAGGACGAACTGAAGCTTTCTTT; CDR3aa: CASSLTGRTEAFF
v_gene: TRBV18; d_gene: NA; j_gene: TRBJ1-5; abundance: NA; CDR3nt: TGTGCCAGCTCACCTTTTGACAGTAGCAATCAGCCCCAGCATTTT; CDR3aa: CASSPFDSSNQPQHF
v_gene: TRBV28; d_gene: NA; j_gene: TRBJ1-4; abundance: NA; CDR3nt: TGTGCCAGCAACGTACGGGGAAATAATGAAAAACTGTTTTTT; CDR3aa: CASNVRGNNEKLFF
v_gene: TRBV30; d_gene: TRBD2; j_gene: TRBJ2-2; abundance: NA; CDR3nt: TGTGCCTGGAGTGTACCATACAAGAGCGGGAGAGGGGGAGCCGGGGAGCTGTTTTTT; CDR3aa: CAWSVPYKSGRGGAGELFF
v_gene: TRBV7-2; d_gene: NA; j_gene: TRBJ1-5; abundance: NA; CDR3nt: TGTGCCAGCAGCTACGACAGTTTTGGCAATCAGCCCCAGCATTTT; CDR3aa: CASSYDSFGNQPQHF
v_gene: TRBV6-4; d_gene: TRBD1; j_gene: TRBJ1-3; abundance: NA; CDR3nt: TGTGCCAGCAGTGACTCGATCTTGGCAGGGGACAGCTCTGGAAACACCATATATTTT; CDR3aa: CASSDSILAGDSSGNTIYF
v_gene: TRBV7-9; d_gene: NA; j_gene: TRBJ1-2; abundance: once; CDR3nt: TGTGCCAGCAGCTTAGCCGGGAACTATGGCTACACCTTC; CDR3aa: CASSLAGNYGYTF
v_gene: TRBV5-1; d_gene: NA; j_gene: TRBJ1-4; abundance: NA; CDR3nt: TGCGCCAGCAGCCCAATTCTGGACGGCAGCGGCGAACTGTTTTTT; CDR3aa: CASSPILDGSGELFF
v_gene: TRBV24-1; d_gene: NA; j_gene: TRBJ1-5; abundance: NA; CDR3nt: TGTGCCACCAGCAGAAGTCAGCCCCAGCATTTT; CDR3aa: CATSRSQPQHF
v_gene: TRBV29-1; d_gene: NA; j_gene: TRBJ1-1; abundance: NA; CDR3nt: TGCAGCGGGAGGAAGGGGGGGCGCGGGACTGAAGCTTTCTTT; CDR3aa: CSGRKGGRGTEAFF
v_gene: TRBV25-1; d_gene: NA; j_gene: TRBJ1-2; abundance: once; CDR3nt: TGTGCCAGCAGACAGGACCTCTATGGCTACACCTTC; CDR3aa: CASRQDLYGYTF
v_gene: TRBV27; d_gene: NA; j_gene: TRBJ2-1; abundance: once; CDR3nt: NA; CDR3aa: CASSSSDTYNEQFF
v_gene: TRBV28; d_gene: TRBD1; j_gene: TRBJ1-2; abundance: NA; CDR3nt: TGTGCCAGCAGTCGTCCTGGGACAGCCGGGGGCTACACCTTC; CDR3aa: CASSRPGTAGGYTF
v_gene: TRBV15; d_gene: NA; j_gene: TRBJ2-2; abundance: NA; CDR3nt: TGTGCCACCAGCCCTCGCGCGAACACCGGGGAGCTGTTTTTT; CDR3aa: CATSPRANTGELFF
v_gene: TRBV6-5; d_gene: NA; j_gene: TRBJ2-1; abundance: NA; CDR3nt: TGTGCCAGCAGTTTTACTCGGGGAGTCTCCTACAATGAGCAGTTCTTC; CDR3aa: CASSFTRGVSYNEQFF
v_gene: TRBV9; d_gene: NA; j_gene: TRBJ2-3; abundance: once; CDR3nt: TGTGCCAGCAGCGTAGAACGGTACACAGATACGCAGTATTTT; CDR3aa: CASSVERYTDTQYF
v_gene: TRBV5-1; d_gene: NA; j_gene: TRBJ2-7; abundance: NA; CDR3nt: TGCGCCAGCAGCTTGGGTGGCGGCTACGAGCAGTACTTC; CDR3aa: CASSLGGGYEQYF
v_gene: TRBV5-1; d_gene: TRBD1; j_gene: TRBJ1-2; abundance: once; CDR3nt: TGCGCCAGCAGAACAGGGACAGTCTATGGCTACACCTTC; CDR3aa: CASRTGTVYGYTF
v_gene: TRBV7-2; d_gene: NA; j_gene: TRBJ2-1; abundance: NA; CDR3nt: TGTGCCAGCAGCTTAGCGGGGCGCTCCTACAATGAGCAGTTCTTC; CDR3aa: CASSLAGRSYNEQFF
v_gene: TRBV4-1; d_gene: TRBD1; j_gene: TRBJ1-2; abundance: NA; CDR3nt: TGCGCCAGCAGCCAAGGACAGGGGAGCTATGGCTACACCTTC; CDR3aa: CASSQGQGSYGYTF
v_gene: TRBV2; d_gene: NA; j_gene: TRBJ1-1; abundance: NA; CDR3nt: TGTGCCAGCAGCCCCAGGAGGGCTGAATGGACTGAAGCTTTCTTT; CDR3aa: CASSPRRAEWTEAFF